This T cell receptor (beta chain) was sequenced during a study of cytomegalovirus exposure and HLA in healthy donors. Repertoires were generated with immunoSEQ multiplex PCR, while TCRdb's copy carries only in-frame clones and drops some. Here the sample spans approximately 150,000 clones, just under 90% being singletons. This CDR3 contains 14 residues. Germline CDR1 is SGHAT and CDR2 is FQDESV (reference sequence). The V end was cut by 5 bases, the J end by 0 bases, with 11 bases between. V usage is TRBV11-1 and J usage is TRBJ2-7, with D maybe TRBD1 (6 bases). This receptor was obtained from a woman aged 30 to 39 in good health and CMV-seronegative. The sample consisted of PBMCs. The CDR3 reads CASSLRTVSYEQYF. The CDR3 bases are TGTGCCAGCAGCCTCCGGACAGTCTCCTACGAGCAGTACTTC.